A selection of T cell receptor beta chains follows, all from one sample in a study of OX40 agonist ivuxolimab in advanced cancers. TCRdb's table, derived via immunoSEQ multiplex PCR, lists solely in-frame clones and lacks some. The table has 79,000 or so clones, about 90% seen once. The source material was CD4+ or CD8+ T cells sorted from blood, sampled in a trial of the OX40 agonist ivuxolimab. The receptors were sampled from an adult with an advanced solid tumor such as melanoma, head and neck, liver or kidney cancer. Each CDR3 is given with its conserved first and last residue. The order of the fields is J gene, clone size, V gene, D gene, CDR3 protein, CDR3 DNA. The D gene is left open where the match is weak. Rows give clone size only sometimes, using once, few, many, or a class for an expanded clone.

TRBJ1-1,-,TRBV10-2,-,CASSEQTNTEAFF,TGCGCCAGCAGTGAACAGACTAACACTGAAGCTTTCTTT
TRBJ2-5,-,TRBV11-2,TRBD2,CASSREGLETQYF,TGTGCCAGCAGCCGGGAGGGCCTAGAGACCCAGTACTTC
TRBJ1-1,-,TRBV2,-,CASRVTGIPEAFF,TGTGCCAGCAGAGTTACAGGGATTCCTGAAGCTTTCTTT
TRBJ1-2,-,TRBV28,TRBD1,CASSLIGTAGYGYTF,TGTGCCAGCAGTTTAATCGGGACAGCCGGCTATGGCTACACCTTC
TRBJ2-7,-,TRBV27,-,CASSGSYEQYF,TGTGCCAGCAGTGGCTCCTACGAGCAGTACTTC
TRBJ1-2,few,TRBV5-4,-,CASSLETEYGYTF,TGTGCCAGCAGCTTGGAGACCGAGTATGGCTACACCTTC
TRBJ2-7,-,TRBV5-6,-,CASSFRQVAYEQYF,TGTGCCAGCAGCTTTAGACAGGTAGCCTACGAGCAGTACTTC
TRBJ1-5,-,TRBV19,TRBD1,CASNPGGGGNQPQHF,TGTGCCAGTAACCCAGGGGGCGGAGGCAATCAGCCCCAGCATTTT
TRBJ2-3,-,TRBV6-6,TRBD2,CASSYWTSRHTDTQYF,TGTGCCAGCAGTTACTGGACTAGCAGACACACAGATACGCAGTATTTT
TRBJ2-7,-,TRBV6-6,TRBD1,CASRQDRVDEQYF,TGTGCCAGCAGGCAAGACAGGGTCGACGAGCAGTACTTC
TRBJ2-3,-,TRBV5-1,-,CASSLMDSTDTQYF,TGCGCCAGCAGCTTAATGGATAGCACAGATACGCAGTATTTT
TRBJ1-2,once,TRBV27,-,CASSSRTGGFYGYTF,TGTGCCAGCAGTTCTAGAACTGGGGGATTCTATGGCTACACCTTC
TRBJ2-7,-,TRBV30,-,CAWNLQGSYEQYF,TGTGCCTGGAATCTGCAGGGGAGCTACGAGCAGTACTTC
TRBJ2-5,-,TRBV18,TRBD2,CASSPKITSEETQYF,TGTGCCAGCTCACCAAAAATAACTAGCGAGGAGACCCAGTACTTC
TRBJ2-5,-,TRBV9,-,CASSQGFASVKETQYF,TGTGCCAGCAGTCAAGGGTTCGCTAGCGTGAAAGAGACCCAGTACTTC
TRBJ2-7,-,TRBV6-5,TRBD1,CASSYWGQSYEQYF,TGTGCCAGCAGTTACTGGGGACAGAGCTACGAGCAGTACTTC
TRBJ2-3,-,TRBV9,-,CASSVRSGASTDTQYF,TGTGCCAGCAGCGTACGAAGCGGAGCTAGCACAGATACGCAGTATTTT
TRBJ2-1,-,TRBV28,TRBD2,CASSSPGTSGRETYNEQFF,TGTGCCAGCAGTTCCCCAGGGACTAGCGGGAGGGAGACCTACAATGAGCAGTTCTTC
TRBJ1-2,-,TRBV10-3,-,CAISADVGGYTF,TGTGCCATCAGTGCGGATGTGGGAGGCTACACCTTC
TRBJ2-7,-,TRBV15,-,CATSRGTALSYEQYF,TGTGCCACCAGCAGAGGGACAGCGCTCTCCTACGAGCAGTACTTC
TRBJ2-7,-,TRBV18,TRBD1,CASSTGQVRYEQYF,TGTGCCAGCTCTACCGGACAGGTCCGATACGAGCAGTACTTC
TRBJ1-3,-,TRBV28,-,CASEGFEGNTIYF,TGTGCCAGTGAGGGGTTTGAGGGAAACACCATATATTTT
TRBJ2-1,-,TRBV7-9,-,CASSSKMGTQPYNEQFF,TGTGCCAGCAGCTCAAAGATGGGGACACAACCCTACAATGAGCAGTTCTTC
TRBJ2-5,once,TRBV5-1,TRBD2,CASSPRLAGGQETQYF,TGCGCCAGCAGCCCCCGACTAGCGGGAGGGCAAGAGACCCAGTACTTC
TRBJ2-1,-,TRBV5-8,-,CASSWDFPYNEQFF,TGTGCCAGCAGCTGGGACTTTCCCTACAATGAGCAGTTCTTC
TRBJ1-2,-,TRBV9,TRBD1,CASSTGTGLYGYTF,TGTGCCAGCTCGACCGGGACAGGATTATATGGCTACACCTTC
TRBJ2-5,-,TRBV5-1,TRBD1,CASSSQGVALETQYF,TGCGCCAGCAGCTCACAGGGGGTGGCCTTAGAGACCCAGTACTTC
TRBJ2-3,-,TRBV2,TRBD2,CASSPRLATDTQYF,TGTGCCAGCAGTCCTCGACTAGCGACAGATACGCAGTATTTT
TRBJ1-1,-,TRBV19,-,CASKPGGGRDTEAFF,TGTGCCAGTAAACCCGGGGGGGGTCGGGACACTGAAGCTTTCTTT
TRBJ2-2,-,TRBV5-1,-,CASSLPQPNTGELFF,TGCGCCAGCAGCCTCCCCCAGCCGAACACCGGGGAGCTGTTTTTT
TRBJ2-3,few,TRBV4-2,-,CASSQLVGATPDTQYF,TGTGCCAGCAGCCAGTTAGTGGGGGCTACCCCGGATACGCAGTATTTT
TRBJ2-4,-,TRBV29-1,TRBD1,CSAGTGGGGIQYF,TGCAGCGCCGGGACAGGGGGGGGCGGCATTCAGTACTTC
TRBJ2-7,-,TRBV18,-,CASSPMQGGRRASYEQYF,TGTGCCAGCTCACCAATGCAAGGGGGACGGCGGGCTTCCTACGAGCAGTACTTC
TRBJ2-2,-,TRBV4-1,TRBD2,CASSQDRITSGRNTGELFF,TGCGCCAGCAGCCAAGACCGTATTACTAGCGGGAGAAACACCGGGGAGCTGTTTTTT
TRBJ1-4,-,TRBV7-9,-,CASSPRQGQTNEKLFF,TGTGCCAGCAGCCCTCGGCAGGGACAAACTAATGAAAAACTGTTTTTT
TRBJ2-3,-,TRBV19,TRBD2,CASSKGLAPDTQYF,TGTGCCAGTAGTAAGGGACTAGCCCCAGATACGCAGTATTTT
TRBJ1-5,-,TRBV11-3,-,CASSFTGGGGNQPQHF,TGTGCCAGCAGCTTTACGGGGGGAGGAGGAAATCAGCCCCAGCATTTT
TRBJ1-3,-,TRBV5-4,-,CASSPASSGNTIYF,TGTGCCAGCAGCCCTGCCTCCTCTGGAAACACCATATATTTT
TRBJ2-7,-,TRBV7-9,-,CASSSYSGTSYEQYF,TGTGCCAGCAGCTCGTATAGCGGAACCTCCTACGAGCAGTACTTC
TRBJ1-1,-,TRBV2,-,CASRSGTPNTEAFF,TGTGCCAGCAGATCCGGGACACCAAACACTGAAGCTTTCTTT
TRBJ2-7,once,TRBV11-2,-,CASTVGNSEQYF,TGTGCCAGCACCGTCGGAAACAGCGAGCAGTACTTC
TRBJ2-4,-,TRBV30,TRBD2,CAWTRTSGRSLYF,TGTGCCTGGACTAGGACTAGCGGGAGGTCCCTTTACTTC
TRBJ2-3,-,TRBV4-1,-,CASSQALGQLVTDTQYF,TGCGCCAGCAGCCAAGCCTTGGGGCAGCTAGTGACAGATACGCAGTATTTT
TRBJ2-3,-,TRBV30,-,CAWSVGPTVTDTQYF,TGTGCCTGGAGTGTAGGACCTACAGTCACAGATACGCAGTATTTT
TRBJ2-3,-,TRBV28,-,CASRRRAPVDTQYF,TGTGCCAGCAGGAGGAGGGCTCCTGTAGATACGCAGTATTTT
TRBJ1-5,-,TRBV30,-,CAWSVGAGGNQPQHF,TGTGCCTGGAGTGTAGGGGCAGGGGGCAATCAGCCCCAGCATTTT
TRBJ2-7,few,TRBV30,-,CAWSVYWEPDEQYF,TGTGCCTGGAGTGTTTATTGGGAGCCTGACGAGCAGTACTTC
TRBJ2-3,once,TRBV9,TRBD2,CASSVAAGDTDTQYF,TGTGCCAGCAGCGTAGCGGCGGGAGACACAGATACGCAGTATTTT
TRBJ2-2,once,TRBV5-4,-,CASSPEGGNTGELFF,TGTGCCAGCAGCCCGGAAGGGGGAAACACCGGGGAGCTGTTTTTT
TRBJ2-7,-,TRBV18,-,CASSQSGGPYEQYF,TGTGCCAGCTCACAATCCGGGGGTCCTTACGAGCAGTACTTC
TRBJ2-3,-,TRBV5-1,TRBD2,CASSGTSGTDTQYF,TGCGCCAGCAGCGGGACTAGCGGCACAGATACGCAGTATTTT